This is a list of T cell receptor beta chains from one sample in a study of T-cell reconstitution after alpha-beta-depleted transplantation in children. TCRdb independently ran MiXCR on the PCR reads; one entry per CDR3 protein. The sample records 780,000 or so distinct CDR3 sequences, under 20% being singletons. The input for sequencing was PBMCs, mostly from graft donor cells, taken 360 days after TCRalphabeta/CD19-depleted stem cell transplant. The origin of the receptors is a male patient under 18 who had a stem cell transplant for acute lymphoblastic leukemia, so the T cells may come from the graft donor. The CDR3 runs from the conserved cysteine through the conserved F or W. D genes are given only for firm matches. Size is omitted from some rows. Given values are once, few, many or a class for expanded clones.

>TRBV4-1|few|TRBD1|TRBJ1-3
CASSHPRRGQGKKSGNTIYF
TGCGCCAGCAGCCACCCAAGGCGGGGACAGGGCAAAAAGTCTGGAAACACCATATATTTT
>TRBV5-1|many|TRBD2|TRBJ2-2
CASSFAGGNTGELFF
TGCGCCAGCAGCTTTGCGGGAGGAAACACCGGGGAGCTGTTTTTT
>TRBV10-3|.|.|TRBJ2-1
CAISEPLDPVEQFF
TGTGCCATCAGTGAGCCGTTGGACCCCGTTGAGCAGTTCTTC
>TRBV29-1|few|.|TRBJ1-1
CSGDWGGASTEAFF
TGCAGCGGCGATTGGGGGGGCGCGAGCACTGAAGCTTTCTTT
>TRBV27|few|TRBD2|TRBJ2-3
CASQYSGRAGDTQYF
TGTGCCAGCCAATATAGCGGGAGGGCCGGGGATACGCAGTATTTT
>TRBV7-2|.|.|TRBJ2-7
CASKYSPSYEQYF
TGTGCCAGCAAATACTCCCCTTCCTACGAGCAGTACTTC
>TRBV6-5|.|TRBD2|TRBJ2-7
CASSYGLAGLVDFGEQYF
TGTGCCAGCAGTTATGGGCTAGCGGGTCTGGTGGACTTTGGCGAGCAGTACTTC
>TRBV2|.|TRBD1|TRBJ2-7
CAKRDRGTYEQYF
TGTGCCAAGAGGGACAGGGGTACCTACGAGCAGTACTTC
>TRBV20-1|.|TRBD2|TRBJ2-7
CSARGSGRATYEQYF
TGCAGTGCTAGAGGTAGCGGGAGGGCAACCTACGAGCAGTACTTC
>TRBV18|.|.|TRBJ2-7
CASSPFAKGLSYEQYF
TGTGCCAGCTCACCATTCGCGAAGGGGTTGTCCTACGAGCAGTACTTC
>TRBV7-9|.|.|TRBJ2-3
CASSLGDLEYF
TGTGCCAGCAGCTTAGGGGATTTGGAGTATTTT
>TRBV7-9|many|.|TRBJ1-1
CASSFRTSGGGEAFF
TGTGCCAGCAGCTTCAGGACCTCGGGGGGCGGAGAAGCTTTCTTT
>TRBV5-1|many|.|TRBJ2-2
CASSLSSQLTGELFF
TGCGCCAGCAGCTTGTCATCCCAATTGACCGGGGAGCTGTTTTTT
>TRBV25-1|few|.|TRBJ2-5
CASGSLASGGTQYF
TGTGCCAGCGGATCCCTAGCGTCAGGTGGGACCCAGTACTTC
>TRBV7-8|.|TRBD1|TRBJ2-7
CASSSDDRAEQYF
TGTGCCAGCAGCTCGGATGACAGGGCCGAGCAGTACTTC
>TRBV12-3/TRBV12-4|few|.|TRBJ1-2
CASRTIQGPNYGYTF
TGTGCCAGCAGGACCATACAGGGACCTAACTATGGCTACACCTTC
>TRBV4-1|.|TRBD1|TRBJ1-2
CASSQVSGQNYGDTF
TGCGCCAGCAGCCAAGTCTCGGGACAGAACTATGGCGACACCTTC
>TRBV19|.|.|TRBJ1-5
CASASGRPNQPQHF
TGTGCCAGTGCAAGCGGGAGGCCCAATCAGCCCCAGCATTTT
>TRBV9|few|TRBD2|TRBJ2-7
CASSPSDGRTHEQYF
TGTGCCAGCAGCCCCTCCGACGGGAGGACCCACGAGCAGTACTTC
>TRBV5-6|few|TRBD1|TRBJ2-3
CASSLIMPTGVGYTDTQYF
TGTGCCAGCAGCTTGATCATGCCGACAGGGGTGGGTTACACAGATACGCAGTATTTT
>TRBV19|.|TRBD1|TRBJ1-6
CASRTPGQSSYNSPLHF
TGTGCCAGTAGGACACCGGGACAGAGCTCCTATAATTCACCCCTCCACTTT
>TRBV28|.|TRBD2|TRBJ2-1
CASTPGLAGGRQFF
TGTGCCAGCACCCCGGGACTAGCGGGAGGAAGGCAGTTCTTC
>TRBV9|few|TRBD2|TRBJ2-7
CASSETGTSGAEQYF
TGTGCCAGCAGCGAGACCGGGACTAGCGGCGCCGAGCAGTACTTC
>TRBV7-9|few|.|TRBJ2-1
CASSSWAGPGDGDEQFF
TGTGCCAGCAGCTCCTGGGCCGGGCCGGGAGATGGAGATGAGCAGTTCTTC
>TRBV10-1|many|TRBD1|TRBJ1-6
CASSLDRSNSPLHF
TGCGCCAGCAGTCTGGACAGGAGTAATTCACCCCTCCACTTT
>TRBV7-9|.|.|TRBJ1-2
CASSLASWRGVNYGYTF
TGTGCCAGCAGCTTAGCGTCGTGGAGGGGTGTAAACTATGGCTACACCTTC
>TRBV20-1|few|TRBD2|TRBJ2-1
CSATKAGWYLGQFF
TGCAGTGCTACCAAAGCGGGATGGTATTTGGGGCAGTTCTTC
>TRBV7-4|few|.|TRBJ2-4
CASSLSLSDGGQAKNIQYF
TGTGCCAGCAGCTTAAGCCTCTCAGACGGGGGCCAGGCCAAAAACATTCAGTACTTC
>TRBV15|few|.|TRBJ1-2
CATSRDQDSARLNYGYTF
TGTGCCACCAGCAGAGATCAGGACAGCGCTAGGTTGAACTATGGCTACACCTTC
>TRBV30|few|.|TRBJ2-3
CAWSMGTDTQYF
TGTGCCTGGAGTATGGGAACAGATACGCAGTATTTT
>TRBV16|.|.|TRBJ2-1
CASSQWEGNNEQFF
TGTGCCAGCAGCCAATGGGAAGGGAATAATGAGCAGTTCTTC
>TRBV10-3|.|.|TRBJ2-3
CAISEGLSTDTQYF
TGTGCCATCAGTGAAGGACTTAGTACAGATACGCAGTATTTT
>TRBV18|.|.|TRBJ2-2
CASSPRGTQLTGELFF
TGTGCCAGCTCACCCCGAGGGACCCAGCTGACCGGGGAGCTGTTTTTT
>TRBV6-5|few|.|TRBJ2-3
CASSYGQDLTDTQYF
TGTGCCAGCAGTTACGGCCAGGACCTCACAGATACGCAGTATTTT